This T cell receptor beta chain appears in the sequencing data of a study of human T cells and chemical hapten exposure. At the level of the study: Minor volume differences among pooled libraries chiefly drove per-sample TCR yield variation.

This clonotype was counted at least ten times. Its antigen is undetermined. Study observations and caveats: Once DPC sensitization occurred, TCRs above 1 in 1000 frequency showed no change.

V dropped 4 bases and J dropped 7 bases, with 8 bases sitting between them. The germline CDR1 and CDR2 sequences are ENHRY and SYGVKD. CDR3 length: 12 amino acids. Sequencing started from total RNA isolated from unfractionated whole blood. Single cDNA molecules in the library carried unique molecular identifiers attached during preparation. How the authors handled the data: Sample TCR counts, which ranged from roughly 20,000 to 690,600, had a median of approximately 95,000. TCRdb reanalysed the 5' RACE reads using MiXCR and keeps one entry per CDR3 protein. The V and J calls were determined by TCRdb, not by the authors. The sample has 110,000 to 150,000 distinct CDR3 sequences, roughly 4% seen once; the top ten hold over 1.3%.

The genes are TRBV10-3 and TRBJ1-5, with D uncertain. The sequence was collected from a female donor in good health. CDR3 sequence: CAISAEGQPQHF. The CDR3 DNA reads TGTGCCATCAGTGCCGAAGGCCAGCCCCAGCATTTT.